This T cell receptor (beta chain) was sequenced in a study of blood T cell repertoires in COVID-19. Overall study context: In each case, the material was cDNA or gDNA derived from T cells, B-cell-depleted T cells, or PBMCs.

V trimming: 5 bases; J trimming: 7 bases; junction bases outside the gene matches: 8. There are 13 residues in the CDR3. Germline loops: CDR1 SGHTA, CDR2 FQGNSA. Data came from immunoSEQ multiplex PCR; TCRdb stores just in-frame clones and leaves some out. The sample carries over 200,000 clones, around 80% recorded once. This rearrangement joins TRBV7-2 to TRBJ2-7; 7 nucleotides match TRBD2. Input material: peripheral blood. The source is a woman in her forties with acute or convalescent COVID-19. As DNA, the CDR3 is TGTGCCAGCAGCACGGGACCGCGGGGGGAGCAGTACTTC. Amino acid sequence: CASSTGPRGEQYF.